What follows describes a single T cell receptor beta chain. Its antigen is still unknown. These data originate in a study of cytomegalovirus exposure and HLA in healthy donors. General study points: Later work found that TCR association rates differed between HLA loci; DRB1 had the most and HLA-C the fewest.

Germline CDR1 ENHRY, CDR2 SYGVKD. J gave up 0 bases and V 5 bases, and 6 bases lay outside the gene matches. The length of the CDR3 is 15 residues. Both 60 Vbeta primers and 13 Jbeta primers went into the PCR. Measured with immunoSEQ multiplex PCR; TCRdb has only the in-frame clones, and not every one. The table gives 60,000 to 100,000 clones; the top ten clones make up roughly 5% of it. The V and J genes are TRBV10-3 and TRBJ1-1; 7 positions match TRBD1. The origin of this receptor is a man aged 25 to 45 in good health and CMV-seronegative. The material sequenced was PBMCs. CDR3 loop: CAISRGRQMNTEAFF. CDR3 DNA: TGTGCCATCAGTAGGGGGCGACAGATGAACACTGAAGCTTTCTTT.